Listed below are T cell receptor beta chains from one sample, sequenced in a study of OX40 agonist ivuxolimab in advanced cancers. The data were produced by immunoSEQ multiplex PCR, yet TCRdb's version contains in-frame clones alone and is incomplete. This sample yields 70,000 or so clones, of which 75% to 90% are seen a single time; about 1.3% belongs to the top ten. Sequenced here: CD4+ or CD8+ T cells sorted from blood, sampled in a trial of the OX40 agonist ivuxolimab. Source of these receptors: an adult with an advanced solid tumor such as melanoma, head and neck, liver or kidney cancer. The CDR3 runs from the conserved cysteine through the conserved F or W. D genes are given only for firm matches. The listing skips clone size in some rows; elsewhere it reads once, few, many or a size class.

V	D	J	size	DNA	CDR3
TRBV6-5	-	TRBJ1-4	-	TGTGCCAGCAGGGGGCCCGTGGAAAAACTGTTTTTT	CASRGPVEKLFF
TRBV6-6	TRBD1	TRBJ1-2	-	TGTGCCAGCACTAAAGGGACAGTAGGGAGCTACACCTTC	CASTKGTVGSYTF
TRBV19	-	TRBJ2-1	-	TGTGCCAGTCAAGAAACTAGAAACAATGAGCAGTTCTTC	CASQETRNNEQFF
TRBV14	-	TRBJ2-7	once	TGTGCCAGCAGCCCAACCGCCGGGGCGCAGTACTTC	CASSPTAGAQYF
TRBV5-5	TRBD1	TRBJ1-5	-	TGTGCCAGCAACTCCAGGGGGGGAAGCTATCAGCCCCAGCATTTT	CASNSRGGSYQPQHF
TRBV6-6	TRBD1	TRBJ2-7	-	TGTGCCAGCAGTTTCCAGAACAGGGGGTACTCCTACGAGCAGTACTTC	CASSFQNRGYSYEQYF
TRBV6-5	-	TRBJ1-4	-	TGTGCCAGCAGTTACAGGAGTGGGGAAAATGAAAAACTGTTTTTT	CASSYRSGENEKLFF
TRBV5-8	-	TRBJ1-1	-	TGTGCCAGCAGTCGGACCGTTGAAGCTTTCTTT	CASSRTVEAFF
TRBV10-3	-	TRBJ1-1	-	TGTGCCATCAGTGAGGGGGGGTTGAACACTGAAGCTTTCTTT	CAISEGGLNTEAFF
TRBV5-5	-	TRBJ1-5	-	TGTGCCAGCAGCTCCCAAGTAGGGGTGAGCAATCAGCCCCAGCATTTT	CASSSQVGVSNQPQHF
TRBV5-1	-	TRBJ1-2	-	TGCGCCAGCACGGCCCTCGGAATTCCTAACTATGGCTACACCTTC	CASTALGIPNYGYTF
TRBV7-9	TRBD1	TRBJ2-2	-	TGTGCCAGCAGCTTGGGACAGGGCGGCACCGGGGAGCTGTTTTTT	CASSLGQGGTGELFF
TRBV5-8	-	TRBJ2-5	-	TGTGCCAGCAGCTTGAACAGGGCGGCCCAAGAGACCCAGTACTTC	CASSLNRAAQETQYF
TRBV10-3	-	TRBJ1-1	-	TGTGCCATCAGGGGGGAGGGGGGTGAAGCTTTCTTT	CAIRGEGGEAFF
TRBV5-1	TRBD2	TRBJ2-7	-	TGCGCCAGCAGCTTGGGACTAGCCGGTAGAGGCGAGCAGTACTTC	CASSLGLAGRGEQYF
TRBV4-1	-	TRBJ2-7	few	TGCGCCAGCAGCCAAGTATTTCAGGGATACGAGCAGTACTTC	CASSQVFQGYEQYF
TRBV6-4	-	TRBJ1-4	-	TGTGCCAGCAGTGTCCCAGGGGCTGGTAATGAAAAACTGTTTTTT	CASSVPGAGNEKLFF
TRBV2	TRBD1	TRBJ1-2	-	TGTGCCAGCCGAGGGGACAGGAACTATGGCTACACCTTC	CASRGDRNYGYTF
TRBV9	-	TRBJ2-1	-	TGTGCCAGCAGCGTAGATGGCAGGGCGGAGGGTGAGCAGTTCTTC	CASSVDGRAEGEQFF
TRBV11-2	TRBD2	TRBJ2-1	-	TGTGCCAGCAGCTTAGGGGGGGGTAGGGATGAGCAGTTCTTC	CASSLGGGRDEQFF
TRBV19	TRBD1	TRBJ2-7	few	TGTGCCAGTAGTCCGACAGGGGACGAGCAGTACTTC	CASSPTGDEQYF
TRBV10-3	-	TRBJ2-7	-	TGTGCCAGCGACCCTGTTGGCAGGGGCGAGCAGTACTTC	CASDPVGRGEQYF
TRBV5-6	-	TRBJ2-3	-	TGTGCCAGCAGTTGGAGTGAGCGGCGCACAGATACGCAGTATTTT	CASSWSERRTDTQYF
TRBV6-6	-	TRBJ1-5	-	TGTGCCAGCAGTCCGGCGGCCCAGCCCCAGCATTTT	CASSPAAQPQHF
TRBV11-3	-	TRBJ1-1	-	TGTGCCAGCAGCCCGAGACAGGACACTGAAGCTTTCTTT	CASSPRQDTEAFF
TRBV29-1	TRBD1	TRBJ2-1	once	TGCAGCGGGGGGACAGCCACAGGGAATGAGCAGTTCTTC	CSGGTATGNEQFF
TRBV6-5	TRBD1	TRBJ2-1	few	TGTGCCACGCAACAGGGGTATGAGCAGTTCTTC	CATQQGYEQFF
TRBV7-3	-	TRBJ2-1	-	TGTGCCAGCAGCCAAAAAAACTATAGCGGTGGCCGTGGCAATGAGCAGTTCTTC	CASSQKNYSGGRGNEQFF
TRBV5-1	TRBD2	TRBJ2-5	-	TGCGCCAGCAGCTTGGCGGGGAGGGCGTGGGAGACCCAGTACTTC	CASSLAGRAWETQYF
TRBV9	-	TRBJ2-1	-	TGTGCCAGCAACAAGGGGGTATACAATGAGCAGTTCTTC	CASNKGVYNEQFF
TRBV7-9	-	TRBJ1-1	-	TGTGCCAGCAGTCTAATGGGGGCGGTGAACACTGAAGCTTTCTTT	CASSLMGAVNTEAFF
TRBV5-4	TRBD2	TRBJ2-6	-	TGTGCCAGCACCCCGGGGGGGCCCGCCTCTGGGGCCAACGTCCTGACTTTC	CASTPGGPASGANVLTF
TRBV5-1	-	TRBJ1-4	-	TGCGCCAGCAGCTTGGGAGGGGCGACTAATGAAAAACTGTTTTTT	CASSLGGATNEKLFF
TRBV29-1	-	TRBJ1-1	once	TGCAGCGTTGAAGACAGGGGTTCCACTGAAGCTTTCTTT	CSVEDRGSTEAFF
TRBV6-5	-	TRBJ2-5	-	TGTGCCAGCAGTTACTCGGGTAGCCGGGAGACCCAGTACTTC	CASSYSGSRETQYF
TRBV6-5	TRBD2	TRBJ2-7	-	TGTGCCAGCAGTTACTCCGGGGGGAGAATATCCTACGAGCAGTACTTC	CASSYSGGRISYEQYF
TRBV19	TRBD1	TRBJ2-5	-	TGTGCCACCTCTCCCTCAGGGGGCAGAGAGACCCAGTACTTC	CATSPSGGRETQYF